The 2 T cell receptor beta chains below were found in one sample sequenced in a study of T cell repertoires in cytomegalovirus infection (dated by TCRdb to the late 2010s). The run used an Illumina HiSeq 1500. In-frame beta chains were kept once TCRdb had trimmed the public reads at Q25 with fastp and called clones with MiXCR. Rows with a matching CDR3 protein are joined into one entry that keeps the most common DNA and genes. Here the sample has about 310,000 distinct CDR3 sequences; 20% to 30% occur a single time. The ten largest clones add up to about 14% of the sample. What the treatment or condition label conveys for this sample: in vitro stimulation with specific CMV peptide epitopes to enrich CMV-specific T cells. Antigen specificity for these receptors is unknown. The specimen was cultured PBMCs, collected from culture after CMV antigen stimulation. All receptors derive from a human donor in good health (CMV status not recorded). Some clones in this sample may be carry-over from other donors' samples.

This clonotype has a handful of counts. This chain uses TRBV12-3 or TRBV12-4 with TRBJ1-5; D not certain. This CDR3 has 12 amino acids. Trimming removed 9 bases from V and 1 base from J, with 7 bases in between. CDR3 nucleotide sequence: TGTGCCAGTCAAAAGAGCAATCAGCCCCAGCATTTT. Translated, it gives CASQKSNQPQHF.

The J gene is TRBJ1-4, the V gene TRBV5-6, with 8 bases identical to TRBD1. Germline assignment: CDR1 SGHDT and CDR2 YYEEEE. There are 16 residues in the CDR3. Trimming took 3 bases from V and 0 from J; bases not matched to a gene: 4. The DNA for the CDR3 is TGTGCCAGCAGCTGGGGGACAGGTTCAACTAATGAAAAACTGTTTTTT. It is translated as CASSWGTGSTNEKLFF.